This T cell receptor (beta chain) was obtained from a study of shared clonotypes between healthy human individuals. Overall study: A donor's plate count was three for CD4 naive and three for CD4 memory; CD8 naive had two and CD8 memory one.

V lost 0 bases and J 3 bases, leaving 7 bases between the germline ends. Looked up from germline, CDR1 is SGHNT and CDR2 is YYREEE (reference sequence). The CDR3 is made up of 13 amino acids. Turning to this clone: Its antigen remains unidentified.

CD45RO-negative CD8 cells positively selected for CCR7 made up the naive population, which excluded terminally differentiated effector memory CD45RA+ cells. Study-level findings and limits: Around 4.7% was the fraction of naive CD4 clonotypes found shared across several donors.

Assay: immunoSEQ multiplex PCR; the TCRdb copy retains only in-frame clones and omits some. The sample records roughly 770,000 clones, about 96% being singletons. This receptor was taken from a man in his thirties or forties in good health. This chain joins TRBV5-4 and TRBJ2-7; D is ambiguous. Sequencing was performed on naive CD8+ T cells sorted from blood. The CDR3 region is CASSLGRNYEQYF. CDR3 DNA sequence: TGTGCCAGCAGCTTGGGACGGAACTACGAGCAGTACTTC.